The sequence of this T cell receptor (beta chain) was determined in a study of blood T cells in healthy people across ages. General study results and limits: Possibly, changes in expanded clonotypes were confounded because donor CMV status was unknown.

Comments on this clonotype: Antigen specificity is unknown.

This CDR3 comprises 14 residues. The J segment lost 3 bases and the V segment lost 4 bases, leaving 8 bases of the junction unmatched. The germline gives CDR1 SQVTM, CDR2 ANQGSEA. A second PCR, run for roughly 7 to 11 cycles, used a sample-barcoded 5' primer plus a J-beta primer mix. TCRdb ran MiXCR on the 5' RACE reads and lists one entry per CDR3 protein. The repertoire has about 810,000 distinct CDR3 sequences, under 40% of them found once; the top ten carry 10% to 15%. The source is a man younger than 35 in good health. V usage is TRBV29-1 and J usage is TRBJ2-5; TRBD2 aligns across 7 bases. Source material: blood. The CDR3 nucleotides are TGCAGCGTTGGCGGGACTATCGGGGAAGAGACCCAGTACTTC. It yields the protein CSVGGTIGEETQYF. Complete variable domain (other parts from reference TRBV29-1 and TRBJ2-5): SAVISQKPSRDICQRGTSLTIQCQVDSQVTMMFWYRQQPGQSLTLIATANQGSEATYESGFVIDKFPISRPNLTFSTLTVSNMSPEDSSIYLCSVGGTIGEETQYFGPGTRLLVL.